This T cell receptor (beta chain) was sequenced in a study of fetal regulatory T cell absence and autoimmunity. Study at large: Without clinical diabetes, IPEX patients showed exocrine pancreas autoimmunity.

Data came from immunoSEQ multiplex PCR; TCRdb stores just in-frame clones and leaves some out. The table lists some 50,000 clones, around 83% of them singletons. Trimming left V 6 bases short and J 2 bases short, with 4 bases between. Per germline, CDR1 LNHDA and CDR2 SQIVND (reference sequence). The length of the CDR3 is 11 residues. This chain uses TRBV19 with TRBJ2-5; D not certain. The sequenced sample consisted of cord blood. This TCR was sampled from a newborn boy with IPEX syndrome. CDR3 sequence reads: CASSQQETQYF. The CDR3 DNA is TGTGCCAGTAGCCAACAAGAGACCCAGTACTTC.